This T cell receptor beta chain originates from a study of blood T cell repertoires in COVID-19 (dated by TCRdb to the early 2020s). Describing the broader study: The collaborator samples originated in the United States, Italy and Spain and spanned the acute and convalescent phases of COVID-19. Where HLA class I and class II types were available, the types were taken from metadata supplied by the sample provider, not from assay-based typing. The sample metadata nearly always contained a de-identified subject ID, COVID-19 status, age in years and sex. Samples came from the ongoing ImmuneRACE study (first 160 participants) plus 1,254 subjects from 6 global collaborators. The material from the prospective study consisted of cDNA or gDNA derived from T cells, B-cell-depleted T cells, or PBMCs. The repertoires were released in a freely available public database meant as a resource for research on the immune response to SARS-CoV-2. Subjects who had been exposed to COVID-19, were actively infected with it, or had recovered from it provided the deeply sampled blood TCRbeta repertoires that made up the dataset.

The full study reports these points: The quantity of clinical and demographic metadata differed by source and by participant and was supplied without curation.

About this clone: Its antigen target is currently unknown. One base away there is no much larger clone; base qualities are not given.

Counted from cysteine to phenylalanine, this CDR3 has 13 amino acids. Only the CDR3 DNA stays, 39 bases, in frame from base 1. V lost 5 bases and J lost 2 bases; the stretch between them is 10 bases long. Reading the germline V gene (reference sequence) gives CDR1 GTSNPN and CDR2 SVGIG. Participants in the prospective study were enrolled through a virtual design, were aged roughly 18 to 100 years, and lived in about 25 United States geographic areas. In the prospective study, cohorts were assigned on the basis of participant-reported clinical history obtained from a screening survey and a study questionnaire. ImmuneRACE Cohort 3 recovered participants were defined by two consecutive negative NP/OP PCR tests, healthcare professional clearance, or symptom resolution. In the prospective study, whole blood, serum and a nasopharyngeal or oropharyngeal swab were collected from each participant by mobile phlebotomists. Participants in the prospective study had the option to provide additional blood draws and questionnaires over a 2-month period. Before DNA extraction, prospective study blood samples were shipped either frozen or at room temperature.

TCRbeta CDR3 regions were amplified from genomic DNA using the immunoSEQ Assay, a bias-controlled multiplex PCR. The authors processed their data as follows. Nucleated cell counts per sample were estimated from amplification of reference gene primers within the assay. Sequence reads were collapsed and filtered to measure the absolute abundance of every unique TCRbeta CDR3 rearrangement. For each sample, productive Simpson clonality was calculated by taking the square root of Simpson's diversity index across productive rearrangements. TCRdb re-hosts the immuneACCESS table, in-frame sequences only. Its copies lack some clones; in the studies checked, an unresolved V gene accounts for under half of them, and the cause for the rest is not known. That table gives V, J and clone size, and the DNA gave D and trimming. The sample includes fewer than 400,000 clones, with around nine tenths observed a single time. The ten largest clones take up 10% of the sample.

Material for sequencing was PBMCs or T cells enriched from blood (not recorded which). Recombination joined TRBV30 with TRBJ1-5; a weak D assignment points to TRBD1 (5 bases agree). This receptor was taken from a woman aged 50 to 60 who had recovered from COVID-19. The CDR3 loop reads CAWQGLGNQPQHF. In nucleotides, the sequence is TGTGCCTGGCAGGGACTGGGCAATCAGCCCCAGCATTTT.